These T cell receptor beta chains were read from a single sample in a study of memory CD4+ T cells and cytomegalovirus serostatus. Clones were read by immunoSEQ multiplex PCR, and TCRdb kept only the in-frame ones, dropping some. This sample has 50,000 to 65,000 clones; around 78% occur once, and the top ten carry about 0.8%. Specimen: memory CD4+ T cells from blood. These receptor sequences come from an adult in good health and CMV-seronegative. Each CDR3 is given with its conserved first and last residue. D genes are given only for firm matches. Part of the rows lack a size; the others show once, few, many or a class for expanded clones.

clone size: few; V gene: TRBV15; J gene: TRBJ2-7; D gene: -; CDR3 protein: CATSRGGGGTYEQYF; CDR3 DNA: TGTGCCACCAGCAGAGGGGGAGGGGGTACCTACGAGCAGTACTTC
clone size: -; V gene: TRBV6-4; J gene: TRBJ1-2; D gene: TRBD1; CDR3 protein: CASSGGQGRNYGYTF; CDR3 DNA: TGTGCCAGCAGTGGGGGACAGGGACGGAACTATGGCTACACCTTC
clone size: few; V gene: TRBV10-3; J gene: TRBJ1-4; D gene: -; CDR3 protein: CAISLDSAKLFF; CDR3 DNA: TGTGCCATCAGTCTGGACAGTGCAAAACTGTTTTTT
clone size: -; V gene: TRBV19; J gene: TRBJ2-3; D gene: -; CDR3 protein: CATDRKGTDTQYF; CDR3 DNA: TGTGCCACCGACAGGAAAGGGACAGATACGCAGTATTTT
clone size: once; V gene: TRBV9; J gene: TRBJ1-4; D gene: -; CDR3 protein: CASSVGLAEEKLFF; CDR3 DNA: TGTGCCAGCAGCGTAGGGTTGGCGGAAGAAAAACTGTTTTTT
clone size: -; V gene: TRBV28; J gene: TRBJ2-7; D gene: -; CDR3 protein: CASSLYGSYEQYF; CDR3 DNA: TGTGCCAGCAGTTTATACGGGTCCTACGAGCAGTACTTC
clone size: -; V gene: TRBV21-1; J gene: TRBJ1-4; D gene: -; CDR3 protein: CASSKAGSEGQKLFF; CDR3 DNA: TGTGCCAGCAGCAAAGCGGGCTCCGAGGGTCAAAAACTGTTTTTT
clone size: -; V gene: TRBV7-8; J gene: TRBJ1-2; D gene: -; CDR3 protein: CASSLGFFGVFGYGYTF; CDR3 DNA: TGTGCCAGCAGCTTAGGCTTCTTTGGGGTCTTCGGCTATGGCTACACCTTC
clone size: once; V gene: TRBV5-1; J gene: TRBJ2-7; D gene: -; CDR3 protein: CASSLGDYEQYF; CDR3 DNA: TGCGCCAGCAGCTTGGGGGACTACGAGCAGTACTTC
clone size: -; V gene: TRBV7-2; J gene: TRBJ1-5; D gene: -; CDR3 protein: CASSFATSLQPQHF; CDR3 DNA: TGTGCCAGCAGCTTTGCTACCAGTCTACAGCCCCAGCATTTT
clone size: -; V gene: TRBV29-1; J gene: TRBJ2-1; D gene: -; CDR3 protein: CSVEAAGDRQGFF; CDR3 DNA: TGCAGCGTTGAAGCCGCGGGGGACAGACAGGGCTTCTTC
clone size: -; V gene: TRBV11-3; J gene: TRBJ2-7; D gene: TRBD1; CDR3 protein: CASSPGTDPYEQYF; CDR3 DNA: TGTGCCAGCAGCCCCGGGACAGACCCCTACGAGCAGTACTTC
clone size: -; V gene: TRBV10-3; J gene: TRBJ1-1; D gene: -; CDR3 protein: CAISESGPGAFF; CDR3 DNA: TGTGCCATCAGTGAGTCCGGGCCCGGAGCTTTCTTT
clone size: -; V gene: TRBV6-6; J gene: TRBJ1-1; D gene: TRBD1; CDR3 protein: CASSYQGARTEAFF; CDR3 DNA: TGTGCCAGCAGTTACCAGGGGGCGCGGACTGAAGCTTTCTTT
clone size: -; V gene: TRBV2; J gene: TRBJ2-7; D gene: TRBD1; CDR3 protein: CASSGMRGTAKFYEQYF; CDR3 DNA: TGTGCCAGCAGCGGAATGCGAGGGACAGCCAAATTCTACGAGCAGTACTTC
clone size: few; V gene: TRBV28; J gene: TRBJ2-7; D gene: -; CDR3 protein: CASSSSQGSGYEQYF; CDR3 DNA: TGTGCCAGCAGTTCATCGCAGGGGTCAGGCTACGAGCAGTACTTC
clone size: -; V gene: TRBV5-1; J gene: TRBJ2-3; D gene: -; CDR3 protein: CASGGIETDTQYF; CDR3 DNA: TGCGCCAGCGGAGGGATAGAGACAGATACGCAGTATTTT
clone size: -; V gene: TRBV5-1; J gene: TRBJ2-7; D gene: TRBD2; CDR3 protein: CASSLSRTAGVPYEQYF; CDR3 DNA: TGCGCCAGCAGCTTGTCCCGCACAGCGGGGGTTCCTTACGAGCAGTACTTC
clone size: once; V gene: TRBV5-6; J gene: TRBJ2-5; D gene: TRBD1; CDR3 protein: CASSPRDRGVQGETQYF; CDR3 DNA: TGTGCCAGCAGCCCTAGGGACAGGGGAGTCCAAGGAGAGACCCAGTACTTC
clone size: -; V gene: TRBV7-2; J gene: TRBJ1-1; D gene: -; CDR3 protein: CASRYGTANTEAFF; CDR3 DNA: TGTGCCAGCAGATATGGAACAGCAAACACTGAAGCTTTCTTT
clone size: -; V gene: TRBV4-1; J gene: TRBJ2-3; D gene: TRBD1; CDR3 protein: CASSQGQGGTDTQYF; CDR3 DNA: TGCGCCAGCAGCCAAGGACAGGGCGGCACAGATACGCAGTATTTT
clone size: few; V gene: TRBV4-3; J gene: TRBJ1-6; D gene: TRBD1; CDR3 protein: CASSQLTGGGSPLHF; CDR3 DNA: TGCGCCAGCAGCCAACTAACAGGGGGCGGTTCACCCCTCCACTTT
clone size: -; V gene: TRBV6-1; J gene: TRBJ2-7; D gene: -; CDR3 protein: CASSALQGRSSYEQYF; CDR3 DNA: TGTGCCAGCAGTGCACTACAGGGCCGAAGCTCCTACGAGCAGTACTTC
clone size: -; V gene: TRBV7-2; J gene: TRBJ2-1; D gene: -; CDR3 protein: CASSSGGAPYNEQFF; CDR3 DNA: TGTGCCAGCAGCTCTGGGGGGGCCCCCTACAATGAGCAGTTCTTC
clone size: few; V gene: TRBV20-1; J gene: TRBJ2-5; D gene: -; CDR3 protein: CSALGRGTQYF; CDR3 DNA: TGCAGTGCCCTCGGGAGAGGGACCCAGTACTTC
clone size: -; V gene: TRBV7-9; J gene: TRBJ1-2; D gene: -; CDR3 protein: CASSLETAYTF; CDR3 DNA: TGTGCCAGCAGCTTAGAAACCGCCTACACCTTC
clone size: few; V gene: TRBV2; J gene: TRBJ2-7; D gene: -; CDR3 protein: CASSQDKRQYF; CDR3 DNA: TGTGCCAGCAGCCAGGACAAGCGGCAGTACTTC
clone size: few; V gene: TRBV29-1; J gene: TRBJ1-1; D gene: -; CDR3 protein: CSGGAANTEAFF; CDR3 DNA: TGCAGCGGAGGGGCTGCCAACACTGAAGCTTTCTTT
clone size: -; V gene: TRBV30; J gene: TRBJ2-1; D gene: -; CDR3 protein: CAWSVVGGRNNEQLF; CDR3 DNA: TGTGCCTGGAGTGTGGTGGGGGGCCGAAACAATGAGCAGCTCTTC
clone size: -; V gene: TRBV6-1; J gene: TRBJ2-7; D gene: TRBD1; CDR3 protein: CASTLGDRGHEQYF; CDR3 DNA: TGTGCCAGCACTCTGGGGGACAGGGGGCACGAGCAGTACTTC
clone size: -; V gene: TRBV5-7; J gene: TRBJ1-3; D gene: -; CDR3 protein: CASRGRGIVSGNTIYF; CDR3 DNA: TGTGCCAGCAGAGGACGAGGGATTGTATCGGGAAACACCATATATTTT
clone size: -; V gene: TRBV5-1; J gene: TRBJ2-3; D gene: TRBD2; CDR3 protein: CASSIALAGGAHTQYF; CDR3 DNA: TGCGCCAGCAGCATTGCCTTAGCGGGGGGGGCTCATACGCAGTATTTT
clone size: -; V gene: TRBV9; J gene: TRBJ1-3; D gene: -; CDR3 protein: CASSVGVSSGNTIYF; CDR3 DNA: TGTGCCAGCAGCGTAGGGGTCAGCTCTGGAAACACCATATATTTT
clone size: -; V gene: TRBV2; J gene: TRBJ2-5; D gene: -; CDR3 protein: CASSDTGWGMETQYF; CDR3 DNA: TGTGCCAGCAGTGATACAGGGTGGGGAATGGAGACCCAGTACTTC
clone size: -; V gene: TRBV30; J gene: TRBJ1-5; D gene: -; CDR3 protein: CAWSAGDNQPQHF; CDR3 DNA: TGTGCCTGGAGTGCAGGGGATAATCAGCCCCAGCATTTT
clone size: -; V gene: TRBV6-1; J gene: TRBJ2-3; D gene: -; CDR3 protein: CASSEGNHPTDTQYF; CDR3 DNA: TGTGCCAGCAGTGAAGGTAACCACCCCACAGATACGCAGTATTTT
clone size: -; V gene: TRBV4-2; J gene: TRBJ1-4; D gene: TRBD1; CDR3 protein: CASSLVPGQANGEKLFF; CDR3 DNA: TGTGCCAGCAGCCTTGTCCCGGGACAGGCTAACGGAGAAAAACTGTTTTTT
clone size: -; V gene: TRBV5-1; J gene: TRBJ1-2; D gene: -; CDR3 protein: CASSLDTVYGYTF; CDR3 DNA: TGCGCCAGCAGCTTGGATACAGTCTATGGCTACACCTTC
clone size: -; V gene: TRBV10-1; J gene: TRBJ1-4; D gene: -; CDR3 protein: CASSSQGADEKLFF; CDR3 DNA: TGCGCCAGCAGTTCACAGGGTGCAGATGAAAAACTGTTTTTT
clone size: -; V gene: TRBV7-3; J gene: TRBJ2-5; D gene: TRBD1; CDR3 protein: CASSSGTGETQYF; CDR3 DNA: TGTGCCAGCAGCTCCGGGACAGGGGAGACCCAGTACTTC
clone size: -; V gene: TRBV10-3; J gene: TRBJ2-7; D gene: -; CDR3 protein: CAISSQGLAYEQYF; CDR3 DNA: TGTGCCATCTCATCGCAAGGGCTCGCCTACGAGCAGTACTTC
clone size: -; V gene: TRBV6-5; J gene: TRBJ1-5; D gene: TRBD1; CDR3 protein: CASSAGTDGNQPQHF; CDR3 DNA: TGTGCCAGCAGTGCCGGGACAGACGGCAATCAGCCCCAGCATTTT
clone size: -; V gene: TRBV6-5; J gene: TRBJ2-7; D gene: -; CDR3 protein: CASSTQGRSSYEQYF; CDR3 DNA: TGTGCCAGCAGTACGCAGGGACGGAGCTCCTACGAGCAGTACTTC
clone size: -; V gene: TRBV2; J gene: TRBJ2-2; D gene: -; CDR3 protein: CASSSGTPGQGGELFF; CDR3 DNA: TGTGCCAGCAGTTCAGGGACCCCTGGACAAGGCGGGGAGCTGTTTTTT
clone size: -; V gene: TRBV11-2; J gene: TRBJ2-1; D gene: TRBD2; CDR3 protein: CASSPSLAGGNNEQFF; CDR3 DNA: TGTGCCAGCAGCCCGTCACTAGCGGGGGGGAACAATGAGCAGTTCTTC
clone size: -; V gene: TRBV6-5; J gene: TRBJ1-2; D gene: -; CDR3 protein: CASRREEGYTF; CDR3 DNA: TGTGCCAGCAGGAGGGAGGAGGGCTACACCTTC
clone size: -; V gene: TRBV5-6; J gene: TRBJ2-5; D gene: TRBD2; CDR3 protein: CASSETGGVWETQYF; CDR3 DNA: TGTGCCAGCAGCGAGACGGGAGGGGTCTGGGAGACCCAGTACTTC
clone size: few; V gene: TRBV29-1; J gene: TRBJ1-6; D gene: -; CDR3 protein: CSVRSSSGSPLHF; CDR3 DNA: TGCAGCGTTAGGTCCAGTTCGGGGTCACCCCTCCACTTT
clone size: -; V gene: TRBV19; J gene: TRBJ1-2; D gene: TRBD1; CDR3 protein: CASSKKGQGRGGYTF; CDR3 DNA: TGTGCCAGTAGTAAAAAGGGACAGGGACGGGGTGGCTACACCTTC
clone size: -; V gene: TRBV5-1; J gene: TRBJ2-3; D gene: TRBD2; CDR3 protein: CASSSGLAMGTDTQYF; CDR3 DNA: TGCGCCAGCAGCTCTGGACTAGCGATGGGCACAGATACGCAGTATTTT
clone size: -; V gene: TRBV5-5; J gene: TRBJ1-2; D gene: -; CDR3 protein: CASSFGSQYGYTF; CDR3 DNA: TGTGCCAGCAGCTTCGGCAGTCAGTACGGCTACACCTTC
clone size: -; V gene: TRBV6-1; J gene: TRBJ2-7; D gene: -; CDR3 protein: CASRYGGFYEQYF; CDR3 DNA: TGTGCCAGCCGGTACGGGGGATTTTACGAGCAGTACTTC
clone size: few; V gene: TRBV6-6; J gene: TRBJ1-1; D gene: TRBD1; CDR3 protein: CASRTTGVNTEAFF; CDR3 DNA: TGTGCCAGCAGGACGACAGGGGTGAACACTGAAGCTTTCTTT
clone size: -; V gene: TRBV10-3; J gene: TRBJ1-1; D gene: TRBD1; CDR3 protein: CAIRGGSTQGYTEAFF; CDR3 DNA: TGTGCCATCAGAGGGGGCAGTACCCAAGGGTACACTGAAGCTTTCTTT